Below, 31 T cell receptor beta chains from the same sample are listed, as sequenced in a study of T cell responses to AZD1222 COVID-19 vaccine. This table comes from immunoSEQ multiplex PCR, and its TCRdb copy is limited to in-frame clones, with some not included. The sample has 250,000 or so clones; 85% to 95% are singletons. The specimen was peripheral blood, collected on day 0 of AZD1222 vaccination. Every receptor here comes from an adult in good health.

J is TRBJ1-5 and V is TRBV7-3, with a weak D call TRBD1 (6 bases). The CDR3 loop spans 15 amino acids. With 3 bases removed from V and 5 bases from J, the gap between germline ends came to 14 bases. The germline CDR1 and CDR2 sequences are SGHTA and FQGTGA. The chain's CDR3 is CASSLFGGNDQPQHF. For the CDR3, the DNA is TGTGCCAGCAGCTTGTTCGGGGGCAACGATCAGCCCCAGCATTTT.

The rearrangement joins TRBV10-3 to TRBJ1-2; 9 bases are a match to TRBD1. The CDR3 is 14 residues long. Germline loops: CDR1 ENHRY, CDR2 SYGVKD. Trimming at V came to 8 bases and at J to 8 bases, leaving 12 bases not matched to a gene. For the CDR3, the DNA is TGTGCCATCGGGGAGGGACAGGGACGCGGGGGCTACACCTTC. It yields the protein CAIGEGQGRGGYTF.

The rearrangement uses TRBV18 and TRBJ1-3, with no clear D. Germline CDR1 and CDR2: KGHSH and LQKENI. V was shortened by 2 bases and J by 0 bases, with 8 bases between the two germline ends. The CDR3 is 15 amino acids. This CDR3 reads CASSPSPISGNTIYF. For the CDR3, the DNA is TGTGCCAGCTCACCATCCCCTATCTCTGGAAACACCATATATTTT.

The genes are TRBV19 and TRBJ1-6; D ambiguous. The CDR3 consists of 16 residues. The V gene's germline CDR1 is LNHDA and CDR2 SQIVND (reference sequence). Trimming took off 3 bases at V and 8 bases at J, with 17 bases between the two ends. CDR3 region: CASSIGLRVRDSPLHF. The DNA for the CDR3 is TGTGCCAGTAGTATTGGTCTACGGGTGAGGGATTCACCCCTCCACTTT.

The chain joins TRBV12-3 or TRBV12-4 to TRBJ1-2; D not resolved. V was pared by 3 bases and J by 5 bases, with 7 bases between. This CDR3 contains 12 residues. CDR3: CASSFNKYGYTF. The CDR3 DNA reads TGTGCCAGCAGTTTTAATAAGTATGGCTACACCTTC.

The chain links TRBV3-1 (or the pseudogene TRBV3-2) to TRBJ1-1, with D unresolved. Germline V gene sequence: CDR1 LGHDT, CDR2 YNNKEL (reference sequence). The CDR3 has 13 residues. V gave up 4 bases and J gave up 1 base, with 7 bases separating them. CDR3 DNA: TGTGCCAGCAGCCCGGCATGGAACACTGAAGCTTTCTTT. Translated: CASSPAWNTEAFF.

This chain connects TRBV2 to TRBJ2-5; 9 bases align to TRBD2. The CDR3 sequence is 14 residues long. CDR1 is SNHLY and CDR2 is FYNNEI in the germline V gene. V was pared by 8 bases and J by 7 bases, with 11 bases of the junction left unmatched. This chain's CDR3 is CASPGRARGGTQYF. As DNA, the CDR3 is TGTGCCAGCCCCGGAAGAGCGCGGGGGGGGACCCAGTACTTC.

This clone was observed a handful of times. V gene TRBV7-6 combines with J gene TRBJ2-7; 7 bases map to TRBD1. In germline, CDR1 is SGHVS, CDR2 FNYEAQ. The V gene end was trimmed by 2 bases and the J gene end by 3 bases; junction bases not matched to a gene: 4. This CDR3 spans 14 amino acids. Here the CDR3 DNA reads TGTGCCAGCAGCTTACAGGCAGGGGGCTACGAGCAGTACTTC. As protein: CASSLQAGGYEQYF.

The chain is built from TRBV28 and TRBJ1-2; 12 bases line up with TRBD1. With 8 bases clipped from V and 8 bases from J, the junction kept 6 bases outside the gene matches. The CDR3 loop spans 13 amino acids. Per the germline V gene, CDR1 is MDHEN and CDR2 is SYDVKM. CDR3 nucleotides: TGTGCCAGCCGGGGACAGGGGGCGTTAGGCTACACCTTC. Residues: CASRGQGALGYTF.

This chain connects TRBV28 to TRBJ2-6; TRBD1 agrees at 10 bases. The length of the CDR3 is 17 residues. Germline V gene lookup returns CDR1 MDHEN and CDR2 SYDVKM. The J segment lost 3 bases and the V segment lost 3 bases, leaving 5 bases of the junction unmatched. For the CDR3, the DNA is TGTGCCAGCAGTTTCGGGGGACAGGGGAATGGGGCCAACGTCCTGACTTTC. Protein: CASSFGGQGNGANVLTF.

The chain carries TRBV28 and TRBJ2-7; 14 nucleotides align to TRBD2. CDR3 length equals 18 residues. With V trimmed by 6 bases and J by 0 bases, 10 bases remained unmatched. The germline V gene has CDR1 MDHEN and CDR2 SYDVKM. The CDR3 DNA sequence: TGTGCCAGCAGCCCCTTGGGACTAGCGGGAGTGAGCTCCTACGAGCAGTACTTC. As protein: CASSPLGLAGVSSYEQYF.

The chain is built from TRBV12-2 and TRBJ1-5. TRBV12-2 is reported as a pseudogene. The CDR3 runs 16 residues. The CDR3 spells CASRRGTPGRNQPQHF. The CDR3 DNA reads as TGTGCAAGTCGCCGAGGGACGCCCGGACGGAATCAGCCCCAGCATTTT.

The CDR3 is CASSHGGVSNQPQHF. CDR3 bases: TGTGCCAGCAGCCATGGGGGCGTGAGCAATCAGCCCCAGCATTTT. J is TRBJ1-5 and V is TRBV3-1 (or the pseudogene TRBV3-2), with D possibly TRBD1 on 6 matching bases. In germline, CDR1 is LGHDT, CDR2 YNNKEL (reference sequence). Trimming stripped 3 bases from V and 1 base from J, with 10 bases between. CDR3 size: 15 residues.

The rearrangement uses TRBV18 and TRBJ2-7; D is possibly TRBD1 (6 bases). The CDR3 contains 17 residues. Per germline, CDR1 KGHSH and CDR2 LQKENI. V was cut by 0 bases and J by 2 bases, with 17 bases left in between. The CDR3 loop reads CASSPPPGTRNTYEQYF. The CDR3, as DNA: TGTGCCAGCTCACCACCCCCCGGGACAAGGAACACCTACGAGCAGTACTTC.

The rearrangement links TRBV3-1 (or the pseudogene TRBV3-2) to TRBJ1-2; 8 positions match TRBD1. The CDR3 runs to 13 residues. V shed 6 bases and J 7 bases; nucleotides not matched to a gene: 7. Per germline, CDR1 LGHDT and CDR2 YNNKEL (reference sequence). The chain's CDR3 is CASRLGQGSGYTF. In DNA, the CDR3 is TGTGCCAGCAGGCTAGGACAGGGAAGTGGCTACACCTTC.

The chain carries TRBV11-2 and TRBJ1-2; the match to TRBD1 covers 10 bases. CDR1 SGHAT and CDR2 FQNNGV come from the germline V gene. The CDR3 covers 15 residues. Trimming took 6 bases from V and 0 from J; bases not matched to a gene: 4. CDR3: CASRRDRGSNYGYTF. The CDR3 DNA sequence: TGTGCCAGCAGGCGGGACAGGGGTTCTAACTATGGCTACACCTTC.

The gene calls are TRBV5-1 and TRBJ1-1, with a tentative D call TRBD1 (5 bases). This CDR3 is 15 amino acids long. The germline V gene has CDR1 SGHRS and CDR2 YFSETQ. The ends were cut back, 4 bases at V and 0 bases at J, with 13 bases in the middle. The CDR3 region is CASSPDRLLNTEAFF. CDR3 bases: TGCGCCAGCAGCCCCGACAGACTATTGAACACTGAAGCTTTCTTT.

This clone was seen a single time. V is TRBV7-9 and J is TRBJ1-4; tentatively, D is TRBD1 (5 bases). This CDR3 region has 16 residues. From germline, CDR1 is SEHNR and CDR2 FQNEAQ (reference sequence). Trimming cost V 2 bases and J 2 bases, with 12 bases left between them. The CDR3 nucleotides read TGTGCCAGCAGCTTACCCTGGGACGGTACTAATGAAAAACTGTTTTTT. Residues: CASSLPWDGTNEKLFF. The full variable domain, in which reference TRBV7-9 and TRBJ1-4 provide the parts outside the CDR3, is DTGVSQNPRHKITKRGQNVTFRCDPISEHNRLYWYRQTLGQGPEFLTYFQNEAQLEKSRLLSDRFSAERPKGSFSTLEIQRTEQGDSAMYLCASSLPWDGTNEKLFFGSGTQLSVL.

The chain recombines TRBV5-1 with TRBJ1-1; TRBD1 matches 9 bases. There are 15 residues in the CDR3. The V segment lost 4 bases and the J segment 3 bases; nucleotides outside the gene matches: 7. CDR1 is SGHRS, CDR2 YFSETQ, per germline. The CDR3 is CASSARTGVDTEAFF. CDR3 DNA sequence: TGCGCCAGCAGCGCCCGGACAGGGGTGGACACTGAAGCTTTCTTT.

The chain employs TRBV24-1 and TRBJ2-1; the match to TRBD2 covers 15 bases. V lost 4 bases, J lost 0 bases, and 9 bases stayed unmatched. Per the germline V gene, CDR1 is KGHDR and CDR2 is SFDVKD. This CDR3 has 20 residues. The CDR3 region is CATSDPGLAGGGGSYNEQFF. The DNA for the CDR3 is TGTGCCACCAGTGACCCGGGACTAGCGGGAGGCGGGGGCTCCTACAATGAGCAGTTCTTC.

This chain links TRBV5-1 with TRBJ1-5, with 9 bases fitting TRBD1. This CDR3 comprises 15 residues. Germline V gives CDR1 SGHRS, CDR2 YFSETQ. The V and J ends lost 0 bases and 6 bases, in that order; junction bases with no gene match: 4. CDR3: CASSLGTGVAQPQHF. CDR3 nucleotide sequence: TGCGCCAGCAGCTTGGGGACAGGGGTGGCTCAGCCCCAGCATTTT.

Comments on this clone: This same CDR3 is encoded by further DNA sequences in the sample. Here the CDR3 reads CASSATNEKLFF. CDR3 nucleotide sequence: TGCGCCAGCAGTGCAACTAATGAAAAACTGTTTTTT. V and J are TRBV5-1 and TRBJ1-4; D is undetermined. Germline values: CDR1 SGHRS, CDR2 YFSETQ. The CDR3 consists of 12 residues. V lost 5 bases, J lost 0 bases, and 2 bases lay in between.

The V gene is TRBV6-5, the J gene TRBJ1-6, with 8 bases that match TRBD1. Germline CDR1 is MNHEY and CDR2 is SVGAGI. The V gene end was trimmed by 7 bases and the J gene end by 10 bases; junction bases not matched to a gene: 6. The CDR3 is 13 residues long. The CDR3 protein is CASTQGARSPLHF. In DNA, the CDR3 is TGTGCCAGCACCCAGGGGGCGAGGTCACCCCTCCACTTT.

The chain joins TRBV9 to TRBJ1-2, with TRBD1 identical over 7 bases. Germline V CDR1 and CDR2: SGDLS, YYNGEE. The CDR3 is made up of 15 amino acids. J lost 3 bases, V lost 0 bases, and 5 bases had no gene match. CDR3 residues: CASSVVRDRDYGYTF. CDR3 in DNA: TGTGCCAGCAGCGTAGTCCGCGACAGGGACTATGGCTACACCTTC.

The V call is TRBV3-1 (or the pseudogene TRBV3-2), the J call TRBJ2-3, with 16 bases that match TRBD2. Germline CDR1 LGHDT, CDR2 YNNKEL (reference sequence). This CDR3 is 20 amino acids long. V lost 0 bases, J lost 0 bases, and 6 bases stayed unmatched. CDR3 sequence (DNA): TGTGCCAGCAGCCAAGATCCGGGACTAGCGGGAGGGTATAGCACAGATACGCAGTATTTT. As protein: CASSQDPGLAGGYSTDTQYF.

The genes are TRBV7-9 and TRBJ2-7; unclear D gene. Germline loops: CDR1 SEHNR, CDR2 FQNEAQ (reference sequence). V was shortened by 4 bases and J by 5 bases, with 9 bases between the two germline ends. CDR3 length equals 12 residues. In DNA, the CDR3 is TGTGCCAGCAGCTCTGTGACCGACGAGCAGTACTTC. Residues: CASSSVTDEQYF.

J is TRBJ1-3 and V is TRBV7-3; no clear D gene. The V end was cut by 5 bases, the J end by 4 bases, with 9 bases between. The germline gives CDR1 SGHTA, CDR2 FQGTGA. The CDR3 has 13 residues. The CDR3 spells CASSPDFGNTIYF. The CDR3 coding sequence is TGTGCCAGCAGCCCCGATTTCGGAAACACCATATATTTT.

This sequence joins TRBV3-1 (or the pseudogene TRBV3-2) and TRBJ1-4; no clear D gene. The CDR3 consists of 11 residues. Trimming pared 3 bases from V and 11 bases from J, leaving 7 bases between. Germline values: CDR1 LGHDT, CDR2 YNNKEL (reference sequence). The DNA for the CDR3 is TGTGCCAGCAGCCAGCTGGGGAAACTGTTTTTT. Translation gives CASSQLGKLFF.

CDR3 region: CSVRGQLNTGELFF. In DNA form, the CDR3 reads TGCAGCGTTCGGGGACAGCTGAACACCGGGGAGCTGTTTTTT. The V call is TRBV29-1, the J call TRBJ2-2; TRBD1 matches 7 bases. The V segment lost 5 bases and the J segment 1 base; nucleotides outside the gene matches: 4. There are 14 residues in the CDR3. Per the germline V gene, CDR1 is SQVTM and CDR2 is ANQGSEA.

The chain carries TRBV7-9 and TRBJ2-1; TRBD1 matches 9 bases. From germline, CDR1 is SEHNR and CDR2 FQNEAQ (reference sequence). There are 14 residues in the CDR3. The V and J ends lost 4 bases and 9 bases, in that order; junction bases with no gene match: 7. The CDR3 sequence is CASSSWDRDGEQFF. The CDR3 bases are TGTGCCAGCAGCTCCTGGGACAGGGATGGTGAGCAGTTCTTC.

V usage is TRBV12-5 and J usage is TRBJ1-3, with 8 nucleotides matching TRBD1. This CDR3 has 17 residues. Germline CDR1 and CDR2: LGHNT and FRNRAP. V shed 1 base and J 2 bases; nucleotides not matched to a gene: 7. The CDR3 DNA reads as TGTGCTAGTGGTTTGGCGAGACAGGGGCTAGCTGGAAACACCATATATTTT. This gives the protein CASGLARQGLAGNTIYF.